This T cell receptor beta chain was profiled in a study of cytomegalovirus exposure and HLA in healthy donors. A multiplex PCR was run with 60 Vbeta primers and 13 Jbeta primers. Sequencing was performed with immunoSEQ multiplex PCR; in TCRdb, only in-frame clones are kept and a portion is missing. Across 45,000 or so clones, the top ten clones capture about 15% of the sample. The sequence was collected from a male donor in good health and CMV-seronegative. Material for sequencing was PBMCs.

CDR3 protein: CASSQEQGGGTYEQYF. In nucleotides, the CDR3 is TGTGCCAGCAGCCAAGAACAGGGTGGGGGAACCTACGAGCAGTACTTC. This chain links TRBV4-2 with TRBJ2-7, with D possibly matching TRBD1 (6 bases). The germline V gene has CDR1 LGHNA and CDR2 YNFKEQ. The V gene lost 0 bases and the J gene lost 2 bases, with 14 bases spanning the gap. This CDR3 comprises 16 residues.